The present T cell receptor (beta chain) was sequenced within a study of T cells in Graves' hyperthyroidism and ophthalmopathy. Uncontrolled infection, other autoimmune disease, pregnancy or lactation excluded patients. It was RNA transcripts that yielded the amplified TCR beta CDR3 regions. A first-round RT-PCR of the TCR CDR3 used the HTBI primer set. TCRdb independently ran MiXCR on the multiplex PCR reads; one entry per CDR3 protein. This sample has under 450,000 distinct CDR3 sequences, with roughly 12% found just once. In this sample, this clonotype turned up a few times. Antigen: not known. This CDR3 spans 16 amino acids. Germline lookup yields CDR1 LNHDA and CDR2 SQIVND (reference sequence). V lost 10 bases to trimming and J lost 0 bases, with 16 bases between them. General study results and limits: Stable hyperthyroidism and ophthalmopathy were separated using 13 V-J signatures. Researchers found most expanded thyroid clonotypes above 0.001 in blood as well.

This chain uses TRBV19 with TRBJ1-6; tentative D call: TRBD1 (6 bases). The origin of this receptor is a man aged 25-45 years with Graves' hyperthyroidism that later progressed to Graves' ophthalmopathy. The sample was blood. The CDR3: CATSSQGSSYNSPLHF. The CDR3 DNA reads TGTGCCACCTCCTCACAGGGAAGCTCCTATAATTCACCCCTCCACTTT.